The rows below give T cell receptor beta chains drawn from one sample of a study of response to subunit inactivated influenza vaccine. MiXCR, applied by TCRdb to the RT-PCR reads, yields one record per CDR3 protein. The profile shows roughly 460,000 distinct CDR3 sequences, roughly 9.8% of them singletons. Source: PBMCs from blood, taken more than 35 days after vaccination. The origin of the receptors is a man between 45 and 60 years old who received an inactivated influenza vaccine. CDR3s include the opening cysteine and the closing phenylalanine or tryptophan. D genes are given only for firm matches. Clone size is stated in some rows and not others, as once, few, many or a class when expanded.

>NA|TRBJ2-3|TRBV20-1|TRBD2
TGCAGTGCTAGAGGCGGCGGAGGGAGCGGGAGGACCCCAGATACGCAGTATTTT
CSARGGGGSGRTPDTQYF
>NA|TRBJ1-5|TRBV6-5|NA
TGTGCCAGCGTTGGGGGCCATAGCAATCAGCCCCAGCATTTT
CASVGGHSNQPQHF
>few|TRBJ1-2|TRBV10-2|TRBD1
TGCGCCAGCAGTGAGTTCTTATCGGGACAGGGAGTAGGCTACACCTTC
CASSEFLSGQGVGYTF
>NA|TRBJ2-2|TRBV28|TRBD1
TGTGCCAGCAGTTTAAGGGACAGGGGGAACACCGGGGAGCTGTTTTTT
CASSLRDRGNTGELFF
>NA|TRBJ2-6|TRBV11-2|NA
TGTGCCAGCAGCTCCGTGGGGCGAGCCAACGTCCTGACTTTC
CASSSVGRANVLTF
>few|TRBJ2-3|TRBV6-2/TRBV6-3|TRBD2
TGTGCCAGCAGTTACTCGATAAAAGCGGGAACCGATACGCAGTATTTT
CASSYSIKAGTDTQYF
>many|TRBJ2-6|TRBV6-4|NA
TGTGCCAGCAGTGCCCACGGGGGGCAAGGGGCCAACGTCCTGACTTTC
CASSAHGGQGANVLTF
>NA|TRBJ2-5|TRBV15|TRBD1
TGTGCCACCAGCAGACGTACCCGAGAGGGACAGCAAGAGACCCAGTACTTC
CATSRRTREGQQETQYF
>NA|TRBJ1-1|TRBV20-1|NA
TGCAGTGCTAGTCCACAGACTATGAACACTGAAGCTTTCTTT
CSASPQTMNTEAFF
>many|TRBJ2-3|TRBV7-9|NA
TGTGCCAGCAGCTTTAAAGGCCCAGATACGCAGTATTTT
CASSFKGPDTQYF
>NA|TRBJ2-7|TRBV28|NA
TGTGCCAGCAGTTTATTGGTCAGCTCCTACGAGCAGTACTTC
CASSLLVSSYEQYF
>NA|TRBJ2-5|TRBV18|NA
TGTGCCAGCTCACCATCTCCTAGACAGGACCAAGAGACCCAGTACTTC
CASSPSPRQDQETQYF
>many|TRBJ2-3|TRBV12-3/TRBV12-4|TRBD1
TGTGCCAGCAGGCCTACAGGGGCTGGACGAGATACGCAGTATTTT
CASRPTGAGRDTQYF
>NA|TRBJ2-2|TRBV7-3|NA
TGTGCCAGCAGGGAGGGGGAACACCGGGAGCTGTTTTTT
CASREGEHRELFF
>NA|TRBJ1-4|TRBV20-1|TRBD1
TGCAGTGCTGTCTCCGGGACAGTTAATGAAAAACTGTTTTTT
CSAVSGTVNEKLFF
>NA|TRBJ2-1|TRBV4-3|NA
TGCGCCAGCAGCCGAGGAGTAGGGCCCAATGAGCAGTTCTTC
CASSRGVGPNEQFF
>NA|TRBJ1-5|TRBV12-3/TRBV12-4|TRBD1
TGTGCCAGCAGTGTGGGACAGGGGCTAGCTCAGCCCCAGCATTTT
CASSVGQGLAQPQHF
>NA|TRBJ2-3|TRBV7-2|TRBD2
TGTGCCAGCACCCTTCGGACTAGCGGGGGCTTAGATACGCAGTATTTT
CASTLRTSGGLDTQYF
>NA|TRBJ2-3|TRBV4-3|NA
TGCGCCAGCAGCCTCGTGCCGGGGCCGACTGATACGCAGTATTTT
CASSLVPGPTDTQYF
>few|TRBJ2-7|TRBV6-2/TRBV6-3|NA
TGTGCCAGCAAAAGACAGTCTAACTCCGAGCAGTACTTC
CASKRQSNSEQYF
>few|TRBJ2-1|TRBV20-1|TRBD2
TGCAGTGCCCGGACTAGCGGATCAGAGAGATCAGCTGAGCAGTTCTTC
CSARTSGSERSAEQFF
>few|TRBJ1-6|TRBV20-1|NA
TGCAGTGCTAGAGATCGGGTCAGGCTTTCCTATAATTCACCCCTCCACTTT
CSARDRVRLSYNSPLHF
>few|TRBJ2-5|TRBV27|NA
TGTGCCAGCAGTTTTCAAGGGGGGGGCTCAGAGACCCAGTACTTC
CASSFQGGGSETQYF
>many|TRBJ1-5|TRBV6-2/TRBV6-3|NA
TGTGCCAGCAGCGGACAATTAGAGACAAGGGACCTTATAGACAATCAGCCCCAGCATTTT
CASSGQLETRDLIDNQPQHF
>NA|TRBJ2-5|TRBV29-1|NA
TGCAGCGTCGCTAATTGGGAGACCCAGTACTTC
CSVANWETQYF
>many|TRBJ2-1|TRBV20-1|TRBD2
TGCAGTGCTAGAACCCTAGCGGGCTCCTCCTACAATGAGCAGTTCTTC
CSARTLAGSSYNEQFF
>NA|TRBJ2-2|TRBV6-2/TRBV6-3|TRBD1
TGTGCCAGCAGTTACTCGGACAGGGCCACCGGGGAGCTGTTTTTT
CASSYSDRATGELFF
>few|TRBJ2-7|TRBV10-3|NA
TGTGCCATCCAAACTGAACGGGGGCCGAGCTACGAGCAGTACTTC
CAIQTERGPSYEQYF
>NA|TRBJ2-1|TRBV5-1|NA
TGCGCCAGCAGCCCCCCCCTGGCAGGGAATAACAATGAGCAGTTCTTC
CASSPPLAGNNNEQFF
>few|TRBJ2-1|TRBV7-2|NA
TGTGCCAGCAGCTCGGGACTTAGCTCCTACAATGAGCAGTTCTTC
CASSSGLSSYNEQFF
>NA|TRBJ1-6|TRBV18|NA
TGTGCCAGCTCACGGCAGCGGGCTCCGAATTCACCCCTCCACTTT
CASSRQRAPNSPLHF
>many|TRBJ1-1|TRBV6-2/TRBV6-3|NA
TGTGCCAGCAGTGACTCAGTGACTGAAGCTTTCTTT
CASSDSVTEAFF
>NA|TRBJ2-6|TRBV12-3/TRBV12-4|TRBD2
TGTGCCAGCAGTTCGGGACTAGCCGGGGCCAACGTCCTGACTTTC
CASSSGLAGANVLTF
>NA|TRBJ2-2|TRBV11-2|TRBD1
TGTGCCAGCAGGGGGACAGGGTATCCCGGGGAGCTGTTTTTT
CASRGTGYPGELFF
>many|TRBJ2-5|TRBV5-1|TRBD2
TGCGCCAGCAGCAAGAGCCCGGGACTAGTGATTGAGACCCAGTACTTC
CASSKSPGLVIETQYF
>many|TRBJ2-5|TRBV25-1|NA
TGTGCCAGCCGCCCTAACGGGCCCCCTAACACCCAGTACTTC
CASRPNGPPNTQYF
>NA|TRBJ2-1|TRBV5-1|NA
TGCGCCAGCAGCTTGGATAGCGAAAATGAGCAGTTCTTC
CASSLDSENEQFF
>NA|TRBJ2-2|TRBV6-2/TRBV6-3|NA
TGTGCCAGCAGTACACCACGCACGGTGGAGCTGTTTTTT
CASSTPRTVELFF
>NA|TRBJ1-6|TRBV28|TRBD1
TGTGCCAGCAGTCCGGGACAGGGAATCACCTATAATTCACCCCTCCACTTT
CASSPGQGITYNSPLHF
>many|TRBJ2-7|TRBV20-1|TRBD1
TGCAGTGCTAGAGCGACAGGGTCCTACGAGCAGTACTTC
CSARATGSYEQYF
>NA|TRBJ2-1|TRBV15|NA
TGTGCCACCAGCAGAGATACCTACCAGTTCTTC
CATSRDTYQFF
>NA|TRBJ2-1|TRBV4-3|TRBD1
TGCGCCAGCAGCCAAGTTACCGGGACAGGGGTCGTTAATGAGCAGTTCTTC
CASSQVTGTGVVNEQFF
>many|TRBJ1-1|TRBV3-1|NA
TGTGCCAGCAGCCAAGAGGCGGGGGGGAACACTGAAGCTTTCTTT
CASSQEAGGNTEAFF
>NA|TRBJ1-1|TRBV15|NA
TGTGCCACCAGCAGAATGACCCTACAGGCTGAAGCTTTCTTT
CATSRMTLQAEAFF
>many|TRBJ2-7|TRBV20-1|TRBD2
TGCAGTGCGCCAAAAGCTAGCGGGAGAGGGAGCGAGCAGTACTTC
CSAPKASGRGSEQYF
>NA|TRBJ2-1|TRBV5-1|NA
TGCGCCAGCAGCTTGGGGGGGGGGCAGGCGAACAATGAGCAGTTCTTC
CASSLGGGQANNEQFF
>few|TRBJ2-3|TRBV5-1|NA
TGCGCCAGCAGCTTAGCGTCTAGCAGTAGAGATACGCAGTATTTT
CASSLASSSRDTQYF
>many|TRBJ1-1|TRBV6-5|NA
TGTGCCAGCAGTTACCGAAGATCAGGGCGAACTGAAGCTTTCTTT
CASSYRRSGRTEAFF